This TCR beta chain was recovered during a study of cytomegalovirus exposure and HLA in healthy donors. Study conclusions and caveats: Some V segments, TRBV6-2 and TRBV6-3 among them, were indistinguishable and were therefore excluded. Earlier analysis found most TCR beta V segments productive about 87% or about 30% of the time.

This CDR3 contains 16 residues. V dropped 5 bases and J dropped 7; count of bases not matched to a gene: 8. CDR1 is SEHNR, CDR2 FQNEAQ, per germline (reference sequence). In the case of this clone: Its antigen is not known.

The primer mix had 60 Vbeta and 13 Jbeta primers. Some clones are missing from TCRdb's copy, which holds only in-frame ones; the method was immunoSEQ multiplex PCR. The sample has around 67,000 clones; around 72% are singletons. The sequence derives from a young woman in good health and CMV-seropositive. The sample consisted of PBMCs. The rearrangement links TRBV7-9 to TRBJ2-1; TRBD2 matches at 13 bases. Here the CDR3 reads CASSIPGLAGRNEQFF. CDR3 DNA sequence: TGTGCCAGCAGCATCCCGGGACTAGCGGGACGAAATGAGCAGTTCTTC.